The next 24 T cell receptor beta chains were all read from a single sample in a study of T cells expressing NK-cell markers. TCRdb re-called the 5' RACE reads; every CDR3 protein appears as one record, without DNA. The sample's table shows 250,000 or so distinct CDR3 sequences. The sample taken for sequencing was blood T cells: a sorted CD56 or NKG2C T cell subset, CD4+ or CD8+ T cells, or bulk PBMC T cells (not recorded which). These receptors all come from a woman aged 18 to 75 in good health.

This sequence joins TRBV19 and TRBJ2-3; checking the TCRdb D call of TRBD1 is not possible without DNA. The CDR3 has 15 amino acids. Germline values: CDR1 LNHDA, CDR2 SQIVND (reference sequence). This chain's CDR3 is CASSPRRQGEDTQYF.

CDR3 sequence: CASSSDANQPQHF. The chain recombines TRBV7-2 with TRBJ1-5. Germline V CDR1 and CDR2: SGHTA, FQGNSA. This CDR3 comprises 13 residues.

This sequence joins TRBV7-2 and TRBJ1-1; the TRBD1 assignment by TCRdb is unverifiable without DNA. CDR3 length: 14 amino acids. In germline, CDR1 is SGHTA, CDR2 FQGNSA. The CDR3 here is CASSFQGSPTEAFF.

This chain uses TRBV6-1 with TRBJ2-2; TCRdb indicates TRBD1, and absent DNA this call remains unverified. The CDR3 spans 14 residues. CDR1 is MNHNS, CDR2 SASEGT, per germline. CDR3 loop: CASRDPGWTGELFF.

The chain's CDR3 is CASNKGRDGQPQHF. This chain links TRBV6-1 with TRBJ1-5; the D gene TCRdb calls, TRBD1, cannot be checked with no DNA. Germline assignment: CDR1 MNHNS and CDR2 SASEGT. This CDR3 contains 14 residues.

The V gene is TRBV12-3 or TRBV12-4, the J gene TRBJ2-7; there is no DNA to check the TCRdb D call of TRBD1. This CDR3 spans 15 amino acids. The CDR3 here is CASSGGAGAHYEQYF.

The chain is built from TRBV4-1 and TRBJ1-3; TCRdb indicates TRBD1, and absent DNA this call remains unverified. Germline V gene lookup returns CDR1 MGHRA and CDR2 YSYEKL. This CDR3 has 17 residues. The CDR3 reads CASSPPGQLFSGNTIYF.

J is TRBJ1-4 and V is TRBV5-1; checking the TCRdb D call of TRBD1 is not possible without DNA. The CDR3 is 15 amino acids. CDR1 and CDR2 (germline): SGHRS, YFSETQ. The CDR3 loop reads CASSLMSGGNEKLFF.

The V call is TRBV5-1, the J call TRBJ1-5; there is no DNA to check the TCRdb D call of TRBD1. Germline V CDR1 and CDR2: SGHRS, YFSETQ. There are 14 residues in the CDR3. CDR3 sequence reads: CASSLGSGSQPQHF.

V gene TRBV20-1 combines with J gene TRBJ1-2; the D call from TCRdb, TRBD1, cannot be confirmed without DNA. Germline values: CDR1 DFQATT, CDR2 SNEGSKA (reference sequence). This CDR3 is 12 amino acids long. The CDR3 sequence: CTVDRAPYGYTF.

This chain connects TRBV29-1 to TRBJ2-3. The CDR3 length is 14 residues. Germline CDR1 is SQVTM and CDR2 is ANQGSEA. This chain's CDR3 is CSVEGVYSTDTQYF.

This chain joins TRBV28 and TRBJ1-4; the TCRdb call, TRBD1, lacks DNA for checking. This CDR3 has 14 residues. The germline CDR1 and CDR2 sequences are MDHEN and SYDVKM. The CDR3 region is CASTPGQFNEKLFF. Together with reference TRBV28 and TRBJ1-4, the CDR3 gives the full variable domain: DVKVTQSSRYLVKRTGEKVFLECVQDMDHENMFWYRQDPGLGLRLIYFSYDVKMKEKGDIPEGYSVSREKKERFSLILESASTNQTSMYLCASTPGQFNEKLFFGSGTQLSVL.

Here the CDR3 reads CASSTPTGSGANVLTF. This chain links TRBV2 with TRBJ2-6; TCRdb's D call, TRBD1, is unchecked because there is no DNA. Germline-derived CDR1 and CDR2 are SNHLY and FYNNEI. The CDR3 contains 16 residues. Full variable domain (missing parts from reference TRBV2 and TRBJ2-6): EPEVTQTPSHQVTQMGQEVILRCVPISNHLYFYWYRQILGQKVEFLVSFYNNEISEKSEIFDDQFSVERPDGSNFTLKIRSTKLEDSAMYFCASSTPTGSGANVLTFGAGSRLTVL.

The chain combines TRBV18 with TRBJ1-4. The CDR3 sequence is 14 residues long. The germline gives CDR1 KGHSH, CDR2 LQKENI. CDR3 sequence reads: CASSPVPTNEKLFF.

The chain employs TRBV7-2 and TRBJ1-4. CDR3 length: 15 amino acids. The germline V gene encodes CDR1 SGHTA and CDR2 FQGNSA. The CDR3 region is CASSLAGREGEKLFF. Drawing the rest from reference TRBV7-2 and TRBJ1-4, the complete variable domain is GAGVSQSPSNKVTEKGKDVELRCDPISGHTALYWYRQSLGQGLEFLIYFQGNSAPDKSGLPSDRFSAERTGGSVSTLTIQRTQQEDSAVYLCASSLAGREGEKLFFGSGTQLSVL.

The chain uses TRBV20-1 and TRBJ2-1; the TCRdb call, TRBD2, lacks DNA for checking. This CDR3 has 15 residues. Germline V gene lookup returns CDR1 DFQATT and CDR2 SNEGSKA (reference sequence). CDR3: CSARDPSGRNNEQFF.

V gene TRBV12-3 or TRBV12-4 combines with J gene TRBJ2-5; TCRdb selects TRBD1, and the lack of DNA leaves this call unchecked. The CDR3 consists of 13 residues. CDR3 in amino acids: CASSFSQGETQYF.

V is TRBV20-1 and J is TRBJ2-7; the TCRdb D gene call, TRBD1, has no DNA to confirm it. The CDR3 extends over 17 amino acids. Germline CDR1 reads DFQATT; CDR2 reads SNEGSKA (reference sequence). CDR3 loop: CSARAGTFGRSSYEQYF.

V gene TRBV12-3 or TRBV12-4 combines with J gene TRBJ2-2; there is no DNA to check the TCRdb D call of TRBD1. The CDR3 is 15 amino acids. CDR3 loop: CASSSDRPPIGELFF.

The rearrangement uses TRBV20-1 and TRBJ2-1; as DNA is missing, the TRBD2 call by TCRdb cannot be tested. CDR1 and CDR2 (germline): DFQATT, SNEGSKA (reference sequence). This CDR3 contains 15 residues. This chain's CDR3 is CSAKPGLAGHNEQFF.

The V and J genes are TRBV5-1 and TRBJ2-1; TCRdb's D gene call, TRBD2, goes unchecked for lack of DNA. This CDR3 region has 16 residues. The V gene's germline CDR1 is SGHRS and CDR2 YFSETQ. CDR3: CASSPSGTRVGGEQFF.

The chain joins TRBV19 to TRBJ2-1. This CDR3 region has 12 residues. The germline CDR1 and CDR2 sequences are LNHDA and SQIVND (reference sequence). The CDR3 spells CASMGSYNEQFF.

The rearrangement uses TRBV7-3 and TRBJ2-3; TCRdb's D call, TRBD1, is unchecked because there is no DNA. The CDR3 is made up of 13 amino acids. CDR1 and CDR2 from the germline V gene are SGHTA and FQGTGA. The CDR3 spells CASSPGSTDTQYF.

The chain is built from TRBV5-4 and TRBJ1-6; lacking DNA, the TRBD1 call made by TCRdb goes unchecked. Germline CDR1 SGHNT, CDR2 YYREEE (reference sequence). The CDR3 is 15 amino acids. The chain's CDR3 is CASSLEGGRRTALHF.